Listed here are 12 T cell receptor beta chains from one sample, sequenced in a study of shared clonotypes between healthy human individuals. Only in-frame clones appear in the TCRdb table, and some are missing; sequencing was by immunoSEQ multiplex PCR. The repertoire holds more than 550,000 clones, with roughly 87% as singletons. Sequences were obtained from memory CD8+ T cells from PBMCs. As for subset: CD45RO+ cells pooled with CCR7-negative TemRA cells. The receptors derive from a young man in good health. Some clones in this sample may be carry-over from other donors' samples.

The V call is TRBV19, the J call TRBJ1-1, with D perhaps TRBD1 (5 bases). From germline, CDR1 is LNHDA and CDR2 SQIVND (reference sequence). The CDR3 contains 13 residues. Deletions cut 8 bases from V and 2 bases from J, with 12 bases between. The CDR3, as DNA: TGTGCCAGTTCACAGGTTATTAACACTGAAGCTTTCTTT. Translated, it gives CASSQVINTEAFF.

The V and J genes are TRBV7-2 and TRBJ2-1; D is tentatively TRBD1 or TRBD2 (5 bases each). The CDR3 is 15 residues long. V was clipped by 5 bases and J by 5 bases, with 16 bases between them. The V gene's germline CDR1 is SGHTA and CDR2 FQGNSA. CDR3 residues: CASSTRDAYHNEQFF. DNA of the CDR3: TGTGCCAGCAGCACACGGGACGCCTATCACAATGAGCAGTTCTTC.

The V and J genes are TRBV27 and TRBJ2-7; TRBD1 matches 9 bases. Germline values: CDR1 MNHEY, CDR2 SMNVEV (reference sequence). The CDR3 runs to 14 residues. The V segment lost 5 bases and the J segment 3 bases; nucleotides outside the gene matches: 5. CDR3 region: CASSVGQGGYEQYF. As DNA, the CDR3 is TGTGCCAGCAGTGTGGGACAGGGAGGCTACGAGCAGTACTTC.

The chain has TRBV19 and TRBJ1-3; weak D call: TRBD1 (5 bases). CDR3 length: 17 residues. Germline CDR1 and CDR2: LNHDA and SQIVND (reference sequence). Between the trimmed V and J ends, which lost 6 bases and 3 bases, there was a span of 21 bases. CDR3 protein: CASSFLRTKGNGNTIYF. The CDR3 region has the DNA TGTGCCAGTAGCTTTCTCCGGACGAAGGGGAATGGAAACACCATATATTTT. The whole variable domain, filled in from reference TRBV19 and TRBJ1-3, reads DGGITQSPKYLFRKEGQNVTLSCEQNLNHDAMYWYRQDPGQGLRLIYYSQIVNDFQKGDIAEGYSVSREKKESFPLTVTSAQKNPTAFYLCASSFLRTKGNGNTIYFGEGSWLTVV.

V is TRBV13 and J is TRBJ2-1; the match to TRBD2 covers 7 bases. The CDR3 is 13 residues long. J lost 10 bases, V lost 5 bases, and 8 bases had no gene match. Germline V CDR1 and CDR2: PRHDT, FYEKMQ (reference sequence). CDR3 loop: CASSKRLAWEQFF. The CDR3 region has the DNA TGTGCCAGCAGCAAACGACTAGCATGGGAGCAGTTCTTC. Full variable domain (remainder filled in from reference TRBV13 and TRBJ2-1): AAGVIQSPRHLIKEKRETATLKCYPIPRHDTVYWYQQGPGQDPQFLISFYEKMQSDKGSIPDRFSAQQFSDYHSELNMSSLELGDSALYFCASSKRLAWEQFFGPGTRLTVL.

V and J are TRBV7-9 and TRBJ2-2; 10 bases align to TRBD2. The germline V gene has CDR1 SEHNR and CDR2 FQNEAQ (reference sequence). V lost 5 bases and J lost 2; bases outside the gene matches: 5. The CDR3 has 16 amino acids. The CDR3 sequence: CASSPTSGINTGELFF. In DNA form, the CDR3 reads TGTGCCAGCAGCCCTACTAGCGGGATTAACACCGGGGAGCTGTTTTTT.

The chain employs TRBV27 and TRBJ2-3, with D possibly matching TRBD2 (6 bases). With 6 bases removed from V and 2 bases from J, the gap between germline ends came to 12 bases. This CDR3 is built from 14 residues. Germline values: CDR1 MNHEY, CDR2 SMNVEV (reference sequence). CDR3 sequence reads: CASRRDFPTDTQYF. In DNA, the CDR3 is TGTGCCAGCAGGAGGGACTTTCCCACAGATACGCAGTATTTT.

The chain uses TRBV6-5 and TRBJ2-7; no reliable D call. CDR1 and CDR2 from the germline V gene are MNHEY and SVGAGI. CDR3 size: 12 residues. The V gene lost 10 bases and the J gene lost 0 bases, with 10 bases spanning the gap. CDR3 residues: CATSGSSYEQYF. The DNA for the CDR3 is TGTGCCACCTCAGGCAGCTCCTACGAGCAGTACTTC.

The rearrangement joins TRBV7-9 to TRBJ2-3, with TRBD2 matching 7 bases. This CDR3 is 16 amino acids long. The V segment lost 2 bases and the J segment 6 bases; nucleotides outside the gene matches: 11. Per the germline V gene, CDR1 is SEHNR and CDR2 is FQNEAQ (reference sequence). The CDR3 sequence is CASSLSSGGLSDTQYF. In nucleotides, the CDR3 is TGTGCCAGCAGCTTATCTTCGGGAGGTCTCTCGGATACGCAGTATTTT.

This chain uses TRBV18 with TRBJ2-7, with TRBD2 matching over 8 bases. This CDR3 has 15 residues. The V segment lost 1 base and the J segment 6 bases; nucleotides outside the gene matches: 8. Germline CDR1 is KGHSH and CDR2 is LQKENI. CDR3 DNA: TGTGCCAGCTCACCACTTCGAGCGGGAGAGAGCGAGCAGTACTTC. This encodes CASSPLRAGESEQYF.

This chain uses TRBV13 with TRBJ2-1; TRBD2 is a possible D gene (6 bases). Trimming cost V 5 bases and J 6 bases, with 14 bases left between them. CDR1 PRHDT and CDR2 FYEKMQ come from the germline V gene (reference sequence). The CDR3 length is 14 residues. The CDR3 DNA reads as TGTGCCAGCAGCCCCCGCGGGGTCCTCAATGAGCAGTTCTTC. This sequence encodes CASSPRGVLNEQFF.

This sequence joins TRBV5-1 and TRBJ1-1, with 7 bases aligning to TRBD1. In germline, CDR1 is SGHRS, CDR2 YFSETQ. CDR3 size: 14 residues. Trimming cost V 0 bases and J 4 bases; bases outside gene matches: 3. CDR3 sequence: CASSLAGQLTEAFF. Written as DNA, the CDR3 is TGCGCCAGCAGCTTGGCGGGACAGCTCACTGAAGCTTTCTTT.